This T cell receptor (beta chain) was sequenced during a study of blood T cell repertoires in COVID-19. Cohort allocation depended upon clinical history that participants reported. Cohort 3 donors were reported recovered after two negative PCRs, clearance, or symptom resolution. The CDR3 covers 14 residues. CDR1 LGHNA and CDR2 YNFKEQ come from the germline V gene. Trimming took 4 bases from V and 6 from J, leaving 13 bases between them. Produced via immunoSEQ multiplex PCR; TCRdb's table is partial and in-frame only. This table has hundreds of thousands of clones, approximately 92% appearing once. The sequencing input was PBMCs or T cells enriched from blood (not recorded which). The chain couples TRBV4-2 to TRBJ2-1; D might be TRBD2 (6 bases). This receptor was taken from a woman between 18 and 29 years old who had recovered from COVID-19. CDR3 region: CASSLGGPPNEQFF. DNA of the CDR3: TGTGCCAGCAGCCTCGGGGGACCCCCCAATGAGCAGTTCTTC.